These 16 T cell receptor beta chains were sequenced from one sample in a study of neurological immune-mediated disorders. TCRdb processed the 5' RACE reads anew with MiXCR; each CDR3 protein has one entry. The sample consists of tens of thousands of distinct CDR3 sequences, 9.5% to 12% of them appearing once. Time point meaning: longitudinal time-point 1 (baseline). Specimen: PBMCs. The receptor source for this set is a male donor with HTLV-1-associated myelopathy (HAM/TSP).

In the case of this clonotype: Compared with germline, one end of the junction differs, possibly owing to a read error. The V gene is TRBV7-2, the J gene TRBJ1-1; D is unclear. Per germline, CDR1 SGHTA and CDR2 FQGNSA. The CDR3 runs 13 residues. CDR3 in DNA: TGTGCCAGCAGCCCGAATAAGAACGCTGAAGCTTTCTTT. It yields the protein CASSPNKNAEAFF.

This clonotype has ten or more counts. The chain carries TRBV28 and TRBJ1-5, with 7 bases aligning to TRBD1. Germline-derived CDR1 and CDR2 are MDHEN and SYDVKM. The CDR3 runs to 12 residues. Trimming took 3 bases from V and 14 from J; bases not matched to a gene: 7. CDR3 residues: CASSFGDSVKHF. The CDR3 DNA is TGTGCCAGCAGTTTCGGGGACAGCGTTAAGCATTTT.

This clonotype was picked up many times. This chain joins TRBV7-2 and TRBJ2-7; 7 bases agree with TRBD2. With V trimmed by 1 base and J by 4 bases, 4 bases remained unmatched. Germline V gene data show CDR1 as SGHTA and CDR2 as FQGNSA. The length of the CDR3 is 14 residues. This CDR3 is CASSLGGGVYEQYF. The CDR3 DNA follows: TGTGCCAGCAGCTTAGGCGGGGGAGTGTACGAGCAGTACTTC.

The table lists this clonotype with many counts. The rearrangement uses TRBV5-1 and TRBJ2-6; D is unclear. The CDR3 covers 14 residues. Germline loops: CDR1 SGHRS, CDR2 YFSETQ. The V end was cut by 6 bases, the J end by 0 bases, with 7 bases between. The CDR3 coding sequence is TGCGCCAGCAAACCAGGCTCTGGGGCCAACGTCCTGACTTTC. Its translation is CASKPGSGANVLTF.

This clonotype was picked up many times. The chain couples TRBV2 to TRBJ2-5; maybe TRBD2 (6 bases). Deletions cut 8 bases from V and 1 base from J, with 8 bases between. Germline-derived CDR1 and CDR2 are SNHLY and FYNNEI. The CDR3 is 12 residues long. CDR3: CASAGIQETQYF. CDR3 DNA: TGTGCCAGCGCGGGGATCCAAGAGACCCAGTACTTC. Full variable domain (remainder filled in from reference TRBV2 and TRBJ2-5): EPEVTQTPSHQVTQMGQEVILRCVPISNHLYFYWYRQILGQKVEFLVSFYNNEISEKSEIFDDQFSVERPDGSNFTLKIRSTKLEDSAMYFCASAGIQETQYFGPGTRLLVL.

J is TRBJ2-3 and V is TRBV20-1, with 7 bases matching TRBD2. Trimming cost V 2 bases and J 3 bases; bases outside gene matches: 8. This CDR3 contains 15 residues. The V gene's germline CDR1 is DFQATT and CDR2 SNEGSKA (reference sequence). DNA for the CDR3: TGCAGTGCTAGAATAGCGGGCGGAGGGACAGATACGCAGTATTTT. Protein sequence: CSARIAGGGTDTQYF.

As concerns this clonotype: This could be a read error, since a much larger clone is one nucleotide away. The chain is built from TRBV30 and TRBJ1-6; D may be TRBD1 (5 bases). Germline CDR1 reads GTSNPN; CDR2 reads SVGIG (reference sequence). This CDR3 is 11 amino acids long. In DNA form, the CDR3 reads TGTGCCTGGAGGGCAGGGTCACCCCTCAACTTT. Translated: CAWRAGSPLNF.

This clonotype was counted many times. The rearrangement joins TRBV5-5 to TRBJ1-6; D uncertain. V lost 4 bases and J 9 bases, leaving 11 bases between the germline ends. CDR3 length equals 13 residues. Germline V gene sequence: CDR1 SGHKS, CDR2 YYEKEE (reference sequence). CDR3 coding DNA: TGTGCCAGCAGCGTAGATTGGGCTTCACCCCTCCACTTT. This sequence encodes CASSVDWASPLHF.

As to this clonotype: Germline and junction disagree at one end, which may indicate a read error. The chain links TRBV12-3 or TRBV12-4 to TRBJ1-3, with D possibly being TRBD1 (5 bases). This CDR3 comprises 20 residues. The CDR3 region is CGSSFPTEGGTLSIGITIYF. The CDR3 region has the DNA TGTGGCAGCAGTTTTCCGACAGAGGGAGGTACCCTCTCTATCGGAATCACCATATATTTT.

This clonotype came up many times. This chain uses TRBV6-4 with TRBJ2-3; 12 positions agree with TRBD1. The V and J ends lost 2 bases and 4 bases, in that order; junction bases with no gene match: 1. Germline values: CDR1 MRHNA, CDR2 SNTAGT. The CDR3 length is 15 residues. The CDR3 reads CASSDGTGGADTQYF. The CDR3 DNA reads TGTGCCAGCAGTGACGGGACAGGGGGCGCAGATACGCAGTATTTT.

The chain couples TRBV9 to TRBJ1-1; no reliable D call. Trimming shortened V by 5 bases and J by 3 bases, and 11 bases separated the two germline ends. Germline V gene lookup returns CDR1 SGDLS and CDR2 YYNGEE. CDR3 length: 13 amino acids. The CDR3 DNA reads as TGTGCCAGCAGTACTTATGGGGACACTGAAGCTTTCTTT. It yields the protein CASSTYGDTEAFF.

This clonotype came up many times. This chain joins TRBV12-3 or TRBV12-4 and TRBJ1-5; D remains ambiguous. This CDR3 region has 14 residues. V dropped 7 bases and J dropped 1 base, with 11 bases sitting between them. Here the CDR3 reads CASTPNTSNQPQHF. The CDR3 DNA reads as TGTGCCAGCACGCCCAACACAAGCAATCAGCCCCAGCATTTT.

This clonotype was detected ten times or more. This chain joins TRBV12-3 or TRBV12-4 and TRBJ1-4; D not resolved. The CDR3 has 13 amino acids. V was pared by 2 bases and J by 7 bases, with 8 bases between. The CDR3 DNA reads TGTGCCAGCAGTTTATCCCGAAGTGAAAAACTGTTTTTT. It translates to CASSLSRSEKLFF.

With regard to this clonotype: The junction shows a germline mismatch at one end, possibly a read error. J is TRBJ1-2 and V is TRBV4-3; 8 bases are shared with TRBD1. The CDR3 covers 16 residues. Germline V gene lookup returns CDR1 LGHNA and CDR2 YSLEER. The CDR3 region has the DNA TGCGCCCGCAGCCAAGATCGACAGAACAGGGGGAGAGGCTACCCCTTC. Translated, it gives CARSQDRQNRGRGYPF.

J is TRBJ1-1 and V is TRBV7-2; 8 bases are a match to TRBD1. CDR3 length: 14 amino acids. Germline CDR1 is SGHTA and CDR2 is FQGNSA. The J segment lost 7 bases and the V segment lost 8 bases, leaving 12 bases of the junction unmatched. The CDR3 nucleotides are TGTGCCAGCGGCCCGGACAGGGCCGGCGGTGAAGCTTTCTTT. Translated, it gives CASGPDRAGGEAFF.

This clonotype was observed at least ten times. The rearrangement links TRBV29-1 to TRBJ1-1; maybe TRBD1 (6 bases). The CDR3 has 14 amino acids. V lost 6 bases, J lost 1 base, and 15 bases lay in between. CDR1 is SQVTM, CDR2 ANQGSEA, per germline. In nucleotides, the CDR3 is TGCAGCGTAGGGTGGGGGCAACAGAACACTGAAGCTTTCTTT. This codes for CSVGWGQQNTEAFF.